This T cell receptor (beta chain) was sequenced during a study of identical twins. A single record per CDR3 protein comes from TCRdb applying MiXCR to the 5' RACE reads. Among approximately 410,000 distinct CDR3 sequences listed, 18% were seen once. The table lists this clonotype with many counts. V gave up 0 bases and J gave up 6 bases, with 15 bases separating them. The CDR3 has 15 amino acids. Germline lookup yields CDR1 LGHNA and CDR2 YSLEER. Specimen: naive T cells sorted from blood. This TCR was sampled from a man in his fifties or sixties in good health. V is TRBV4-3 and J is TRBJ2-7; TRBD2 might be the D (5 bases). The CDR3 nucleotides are TGCGCCAGCAGCCAAGATGGTAGCGCTAACGGCGAGCAGTACTTC. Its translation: CASSQDGSANGEQYF.